This T cell receptor beta chain was sequenced in a study of T cell repertoires in cytomegalovirus infection. Looking at the study overall: Peptides in the study included HLA-C-restricted and HLA-B-restricted CMV epitopes. Public TCR beta signatures marked donors with CMV infection and the matching HLA.

TCRdb independently ran MiXCR on the reads; one entry per CDR3 protein. The sample includes about 890,000 distinct CDR3 sequences, approximately 30% of them seen just once. V dropped 5 bases and J dropped 8; count of bases not matched to a gene: 9. The CDR3 spans 15 residues. CDR1 MNHEY and CDR2 SMNVEV come from the germline V gene (reference sequence). General observations from the study: Based on cumulative public TCR beta family frequency, carriers of CMV plus the relevant HLA were identified. The study found HLA-C-restricted CMV-specific TCR beta clonotypes dominating the ex vivo response.

Of note for this clonotype: Its antigen is as yet unknown.

This receptor was taken from a human donor in good health (CMV status not recorded). Some clones in this sample may be carry-over from other donors' samples. J is TRBJ1-4 and V is TRBV27, with 9 bases matching TRBD1. Sequences were derived from cultured CD8+ T cells from PBMCs, sampled from culture after CMV antigen stimulation. DNA of the CDR3: TGTGCCAGCAGTCAACTGGACAGGGGACAAGAAAAACTGTTTTTT. Protein sequence: CASSQLDRGQEKLFF.